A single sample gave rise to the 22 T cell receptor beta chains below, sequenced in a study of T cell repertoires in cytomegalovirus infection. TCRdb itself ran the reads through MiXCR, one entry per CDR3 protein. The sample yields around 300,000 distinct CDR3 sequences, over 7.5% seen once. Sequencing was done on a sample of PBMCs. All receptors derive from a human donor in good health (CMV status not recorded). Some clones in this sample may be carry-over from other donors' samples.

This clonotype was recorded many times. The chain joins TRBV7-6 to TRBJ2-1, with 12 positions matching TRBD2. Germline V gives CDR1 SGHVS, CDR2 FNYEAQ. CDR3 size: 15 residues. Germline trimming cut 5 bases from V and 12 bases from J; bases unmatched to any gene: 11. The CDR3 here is CASSPGPSGGAMQFF. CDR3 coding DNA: TGTGCCAGCAGCCCCGGGCCTAGCGGGGGGGCCATGCAGTTCTTC.

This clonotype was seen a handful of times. This CDR3 reads CASSKGRGLMNTEAFF. CDR3 in DNA: TGCGCCAGCAGCAAAGGGAGGGGTTTGATGAACACTGAAGCTTTCTTT. The chain combines TRBV5-1 with TRBJ1-1, with D perhaps TRBD1 (5 bases). The V and J ends lost 4 bases and 0 bases respectively, with 16 bases between them. Germline V lookup: CDR1 SGHRS, CDR2 YFSETQ. The CDR3 sequence is 16 residues long.

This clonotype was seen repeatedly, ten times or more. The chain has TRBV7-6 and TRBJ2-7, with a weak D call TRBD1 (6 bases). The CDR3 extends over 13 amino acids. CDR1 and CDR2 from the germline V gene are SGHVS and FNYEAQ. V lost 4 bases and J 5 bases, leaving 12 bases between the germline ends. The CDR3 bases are TGTGCCAGCAGCTCCCTACAGGGCGACGAGCAGTACTTC. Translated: CASSSLQGDEQYF. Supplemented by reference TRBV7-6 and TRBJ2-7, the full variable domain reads GAGVSQSPRYKVTKRGQDVALRCDPISGHVSLYWYRQALGQGPEFLTYFNYEAQQDKSGLPNDRFSAERPEGSISTLTIQRTEQRDSAMYRCASSSLQGDEQYFGPGTRLTVT.

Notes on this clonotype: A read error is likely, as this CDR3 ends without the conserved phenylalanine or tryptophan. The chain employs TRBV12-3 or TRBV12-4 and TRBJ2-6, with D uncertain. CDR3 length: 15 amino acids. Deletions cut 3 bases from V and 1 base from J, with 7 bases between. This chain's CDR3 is CASSLYGSGANVLTL. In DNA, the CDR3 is TGTGCCAGCAGTTTGTACGGGTCTGGGGCCAACGTCCTGACTCTC.

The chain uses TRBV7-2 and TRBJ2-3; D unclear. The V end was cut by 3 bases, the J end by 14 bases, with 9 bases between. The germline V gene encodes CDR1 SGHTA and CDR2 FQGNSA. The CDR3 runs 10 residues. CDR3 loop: CASSFPPPYF. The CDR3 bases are TGTGCCAGCAGCTTCCCACCGCCGTATTTT.

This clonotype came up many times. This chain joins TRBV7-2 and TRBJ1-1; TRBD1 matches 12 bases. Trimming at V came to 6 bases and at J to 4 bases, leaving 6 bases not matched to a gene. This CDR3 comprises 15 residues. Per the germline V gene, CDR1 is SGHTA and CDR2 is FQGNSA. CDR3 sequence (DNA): TGTGCCAGCAGGCTGAGGGACAGGGGGCCCACTGAAGCTTTCTTT. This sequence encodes CASRLRDRGPTEAFF. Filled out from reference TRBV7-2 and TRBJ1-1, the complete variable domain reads GAGVSQSPSNKVTEKGKDVELRCDPISGHTALYWYRQSLGQGLEFLIYFQGNSAPDKSGLPSDRFSAERTGGSVSTLTIQRTQQEDSAVYLCASRLRDRGPTEAFFGQGTRLTVV.

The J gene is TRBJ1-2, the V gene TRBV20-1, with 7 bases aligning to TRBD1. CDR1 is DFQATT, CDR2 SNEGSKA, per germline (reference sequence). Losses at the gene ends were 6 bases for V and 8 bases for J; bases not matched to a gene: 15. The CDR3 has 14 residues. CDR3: CSAPLDRAIRGYTF. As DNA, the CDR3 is TGCAGTGCGCCACTAGACAGGGCAATAAGGGGCTACACCTTC.

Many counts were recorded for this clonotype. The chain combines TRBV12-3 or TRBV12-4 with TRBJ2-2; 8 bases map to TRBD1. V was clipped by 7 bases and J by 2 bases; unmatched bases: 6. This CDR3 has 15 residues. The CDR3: CASKAAGGNTGELFF. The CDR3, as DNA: TGTGCCAGCAAGGCGGCAGGGGGCAACACCGGGGAGCTGTTTTTT.

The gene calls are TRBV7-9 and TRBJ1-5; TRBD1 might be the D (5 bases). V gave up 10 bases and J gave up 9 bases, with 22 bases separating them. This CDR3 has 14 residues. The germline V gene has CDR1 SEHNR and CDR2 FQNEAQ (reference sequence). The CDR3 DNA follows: TGTGCCATCTCCCTAGGGGCAGCCCAGGGGCCCCAGCATTTT. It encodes CAISLGAAQGPQHF.

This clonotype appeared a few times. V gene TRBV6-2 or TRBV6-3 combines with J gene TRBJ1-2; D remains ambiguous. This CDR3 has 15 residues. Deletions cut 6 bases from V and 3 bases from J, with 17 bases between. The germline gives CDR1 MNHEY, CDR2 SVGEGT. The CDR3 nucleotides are TGTGCCAGCAGCCGCATCCGGATACAATACTATGGCTACACCTTC. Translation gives CASSRIRIQYYGYTF.

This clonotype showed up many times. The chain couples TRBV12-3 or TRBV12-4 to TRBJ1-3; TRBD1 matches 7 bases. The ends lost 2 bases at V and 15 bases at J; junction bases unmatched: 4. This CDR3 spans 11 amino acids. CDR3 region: CASSLRDSGYF. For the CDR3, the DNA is TGTGCCAGCAGTTTAAGGGACAGCGGATATTTT.

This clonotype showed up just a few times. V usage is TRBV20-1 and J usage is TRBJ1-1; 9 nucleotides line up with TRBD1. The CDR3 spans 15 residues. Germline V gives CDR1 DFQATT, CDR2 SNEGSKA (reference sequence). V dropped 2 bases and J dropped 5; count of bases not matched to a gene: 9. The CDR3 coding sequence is TGCAGTGCTAGACCCACAGGGGGCGTGGGGACTGAAGCTTTCTTT. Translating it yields CSARPTGGVGTEAFF.

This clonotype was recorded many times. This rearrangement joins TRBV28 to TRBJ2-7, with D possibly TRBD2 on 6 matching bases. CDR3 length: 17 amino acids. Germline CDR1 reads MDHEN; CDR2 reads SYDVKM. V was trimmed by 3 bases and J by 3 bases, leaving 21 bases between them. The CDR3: CASSFFRPGKRVYEQYF. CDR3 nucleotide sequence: TGTGCCAGCAGTTTTTTCAGGCCAGGAAAGCGGGTCTACGAGCAGTACTTC.

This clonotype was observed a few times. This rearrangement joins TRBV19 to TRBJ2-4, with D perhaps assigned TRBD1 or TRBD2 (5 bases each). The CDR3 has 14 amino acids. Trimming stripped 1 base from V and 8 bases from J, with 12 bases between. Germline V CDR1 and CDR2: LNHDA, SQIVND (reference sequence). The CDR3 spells CASSIGGAGDIQYF. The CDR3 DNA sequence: TGTGCCAGTAGTATAGGGGGCGCCGGGGACATTCAGTACTTC.

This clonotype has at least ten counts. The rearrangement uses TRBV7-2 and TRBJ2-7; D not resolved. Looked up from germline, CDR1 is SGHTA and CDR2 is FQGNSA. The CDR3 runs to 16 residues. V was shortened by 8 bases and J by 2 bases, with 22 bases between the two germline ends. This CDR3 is CASSLNGGYRTYEQYF. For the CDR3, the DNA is TGTGCCAGCTCCCTAAATGGCGGTTATCGTACCTACGAGCAGTACTTC.

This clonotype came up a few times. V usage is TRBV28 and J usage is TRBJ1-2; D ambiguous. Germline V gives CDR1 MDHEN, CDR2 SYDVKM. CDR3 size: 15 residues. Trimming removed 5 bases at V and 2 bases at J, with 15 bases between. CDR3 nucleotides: TGTGCCAGCAGTCCCCTCATTTCAGCCAACTATGGCTACACCTTC. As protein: CASSPLISANYGYTF.

CDR3 in amino acids: CASSSRDRVSGNTIYF. CDR3 DNA: TGTGCCAGCTCATCCCGGGACAGGGTCTCTGGAAACACCATATATTTT. V usage is TRBV18 and J usage is TRBJ1-3; 9 bases are shared with TRBD1. The CDR3 loop spans 16 amino acids. CDR1 is KGHSH and CDR2 is LQKENI in the germline V gene. J lost 0 bases, V lost 5 bases, and 5 bases had no gene match.

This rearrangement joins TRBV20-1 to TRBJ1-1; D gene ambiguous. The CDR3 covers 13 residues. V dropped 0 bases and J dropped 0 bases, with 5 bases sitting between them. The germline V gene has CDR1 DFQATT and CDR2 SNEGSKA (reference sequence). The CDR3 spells CSAREVVNTEAFF. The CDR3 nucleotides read TGCAGTGCTAGAGAAGTGGTGAACACTGAAGCTTTCTTT.

This CDR3 reads CASSLPTGVKNIQYF. The CDR3 bases are TGTGCCAGCAGCCTCCCGACAGGGGTTAAGAACATTCAGTACTTC. V is TRBV6-2 or TRBV6-3 and J is TRBJ2-4; TRBD1 matches 8 bases. Germline lookup yields CDR1 MNHEY and CDR2 SVGEGT. The V and J ends lost 6 bases and 7 bases, in that order; junction bases with no gene match: 11. This CDR3 spans 15 amino acids.

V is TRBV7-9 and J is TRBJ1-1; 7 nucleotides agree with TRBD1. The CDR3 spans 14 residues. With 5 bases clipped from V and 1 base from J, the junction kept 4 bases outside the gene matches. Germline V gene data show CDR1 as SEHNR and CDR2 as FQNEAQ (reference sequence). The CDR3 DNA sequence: TGTGCCAGCAGCGAACAGGGGTGGAACACTGAAGCTTTCTTT. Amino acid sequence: CASSEQGWNTEAFF.

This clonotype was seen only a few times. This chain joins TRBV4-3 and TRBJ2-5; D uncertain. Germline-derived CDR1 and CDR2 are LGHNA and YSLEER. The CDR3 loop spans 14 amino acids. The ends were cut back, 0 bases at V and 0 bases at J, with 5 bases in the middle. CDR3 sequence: CASSQDGDQETQYF. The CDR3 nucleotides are TGCGCCAGCAGCCAAGATGGGGACCAAGAGACCCAGTACTTC.

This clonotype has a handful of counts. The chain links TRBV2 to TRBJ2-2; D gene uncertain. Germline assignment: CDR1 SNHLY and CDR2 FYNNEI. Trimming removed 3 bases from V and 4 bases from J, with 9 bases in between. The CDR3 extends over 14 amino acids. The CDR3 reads CASSDRQSTGELFF. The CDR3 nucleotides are TGTGCCAGCAGTGACAGGCAGAGCACCGGGGAGCTGTTTTTT.